Below, 9 T cell receptor beta chains from the same sample are listed, as sequenced in a study of blood T cell repertoires in COVID-19. This table comes from immunoSEQ multiplex PCR, and its TCRdb copy is limited to in-frame clones, with some not included. The repertoire holds 130,000 to 150,000 clones, with around 80% as singletons. The sequencing sample was made of peripheral blood. All receptors derive from a man in his 60s with acute or convalescent COVID-19.

The chain links TRBV19 to TRBJ1-1; perhaps TRBD1 as D (5 bases). CDR3 length equals 14 residues. Germline V lookup: CDR1 LNHDA, CDR2 SQIVND (reference sequence). With 2 bases removed from V and 0 bases from J, the gap between germline ends came to 7 bases. The CDR3 DNA is TGTGCCAGTAGTATAAAGGGGTTGAACACTGAAGCTTTCTTT. It is translated as CASSIKGLNTEAFF.

V usage is TRBV30 and J usage is TRBJ2-1; 8 nucleotides align to TRBD2. Trimming cost V 0 bases and J 2 bases; bases outside gene matches: 15. The CDR3 extends over 19 amino acids. CDR1 and CDR2 (germline): GTSNPN, SVGIG (reference sequence). The CDR3 sequence: CAWSVTASGWMVAYNEQFF. The CDR3 DNA reads as TGTGCCTGGAGTGTAACGGCTAGCGGGTGGATGGTGGCCTACAATGAGCAGTTCTTC.

The V and J genes are TRBV4-3 and TRBJ1-4; D gene uncertain. This CDR3 spans 15 amino acids. The ends were cut back, 0 bases at V and 2 bases at J, with 7 bases in the middle. Germline CDR1 reads LGHNA; CDR2 reads YSLEER. In nucleotides, the CDR3 is TGCGCCAGCAGCCAAGATCACGGGACTAATGAAAAACTGTTTTTT. As protein: CASSQDHGTNEKLFF.

This sequence joins TRBV28 and TRBJ1-2; D is perhaps TRBD1 (6 bases). This CDR3 contains 14 residues. CDR1 is MDHEN, CDR2 SYDVKM, per germline. Between the trimmed V and J ends, which lost 5 bases and 1 base, there was a span of 11 bases. This CDR3 reads CASSLLRGNYGYTF. CDR3 coding DNA: TGTGCCAGCAGTCTCCTCAGGGGTAACTATGGCTACACCTTC.

The rearrangement uses TRBV28 and TRBJ2-7; 9 positions match TRBD1. The V gene end was trimmed by 7 bases and the J gene end by 6 bases; junction bases not matched to a gene: 13. Germline assignment: CDR1 MDHEN and CDR2 SYDVKM. The CDR3 spans 15 residues. The CDR3 bases are TGTGCCAGCATTCCGAACCTAGGACAGGGGTTCGAGCAGTACTTC. Amino acids: CASIPNLGQGFEQYF.

This clone was seen more than once but under ten times. The chain recombines TRBV5-1 with TRBJ2-7; 10 positions agree with TRBD2. Germline-derived CDR1 and CDR2 are SGHRS and YFSETQ. This CDR3 region has 16 residues. With 0 bases clipped from V and 3 bases from J, the junction kept 6 bases outside the gene matches. CDR3 sequence reads: CASSLGGTSGIYEQYF. The CDR3 DNA sequence: TGCGCCAGCAGCTTGGGGGGCACTAGCGGGATCTACGAGCAGTACTTC.

In this sample, this clone turned up a few times. The CDR3, as DNA: TGTGCCAGCAGCCAAGTGGGCTCTTGGGCTGGCAGAACAGATACGCAGTATTTT. The encoded protein is CASSQVGSWAGRTDTQYF. The chain combines TRBV4-2 with TRBJ2-3; no definite D call. V dropped 1 base and J dropped 3 bases, with 20 bases sitting between them. Germline V lookup: CDR1 LGHNA, CDR2 YNFKEQ. There are 18 residues in the CDR3.

This clone showed up just a few times. The rearrangement uses TRBV5-4 and TRBJ2-6; TRBD2 is a possible D gene (5 bases). The germline CDR1 and CDR2 sequences are SGHNT and YYREEE (reference sequence). The CDR3 runs to 20 residues. Trimming shortened V by 4 bases and J by 0 bases, and 23 bases separated the two germline ends. CDR3 sequence (DNA): TGTGCCAGCAGCCCTCGGGGAGTGATGGCCTCCCACTCTGGGGCCAACGTCCTGACTTTC. It specifies CASSPRGVMASHSGANVLTF.

V and J are TRBV19 and TRBJ2-1; 7 bases line up with TRBD1. The J segment lost 3 bases and the V segment lost 5 bases, leaving 10 bases of the junction unmatched. Germline V gene lookup returns CDR1 LNHDA and CDR2 SQIVND (reference sequence). The CDR3 is 16 amino acids. DNA for the CDR3: TGTGCCAGTAGTCCAAGACCGGGACAGTTCTACAATGAGCAGTTCTTC. Its protein is CASSPRPGQFYNEQFF.